This T cell receptor beta chain appears in the sequencing data of a study of beta chain features in type 1 diabetes. General study points: At VDJ recombination sites, type 1 diabetes patients had fewer insertions and more deleted nucleotides.

With respect to this clone: Its antigen is unidentified.

Trimming cost V 4 bases and J 4 bases; bases outside gene matches: 9. The CDR3 runs to 15 residues. The V gene's germline CDR1 is KGHSH and CDR2 LQKENI. The authors reverse transcribed all of the isolated RNA, so sequencing captured expressed TCRB transcripts. TCRdb's table, derived via immunoSEQ multiplex PCR, lists solely in-frame clones and lacks some. The data show about 60,000 clones, with approximately 59% seen just once and roughly 2.4% held by the top ten. Sequenced material: Tregs from blood. This chain links TRBV18 with TRBJ2-7; 8 bases match TRBD2. This clonotype was obtained from a young woman in good health. In DNA form, the CDR3 reads TGTGCCAGCTCACTACTAGCGGACCCCGGGTACGAGCAGTACTTC. Its protein product is CASSLLADPGYEQYF.